This TCR beta chain comes out of a study of T cell changes during pregnancy in multiple sclerosis. Trimming took 0 bases from V and 4 from J; bases not matched to a gene: 7. CDR1 is SGDLS, CDR2 YYNGEE, per germline. The CDR3 loop spans 17 amino acids. TCRdb's table, derived via immunoSEQ multiplex PCR, lists solely in-frame clones and lacks some. The sample includes approximately 89,000 clones, 90% to 95% of them seen just once. This specimen was peripheral blood, taken after pregnancy. The receptor's source is a female donor in good health, enrolled as a control in a pregnancy study. The J gene is TRBJ2-3, the V gene TRBV9, with 11 bases lining up with TRBD2. This CDR3 reads CASSVASTSGIADTQYF. For the CDR3, the DNA is TGTGCCAGCAGCGTAGCATCGACTAGCGGGATCGCAGATACGCAGTATTTT.